This T cell receptor (beta chain) was captured in a study of blood T cell repertoires in COVID-19. Across the whole study: Acute and convalescent COVID-19 samples came from the United States, Italy and Spain. Nucleic acid was either cDNA or gDNA, and it came from T cells, B-cell-depleted T cells, or PBMCs.

V was clipped by 3 bases and J by 4 bases, with 9 bases between them. The CDR3 is 13 residues long. Original analysis: How many nucleated cells were present was estimated from reference gene primer amplification. The table came from immunoSEQ multiplex PCR; TCRdb's copy has only in-frame clones and leaves some out. V and J calls and clone size are those listed in that table; D and trimming were worked out from the DNA. The profile shows around 86,000 clones, more than 75% of them singletons. This rearrangement joins TRBV12-3 or TRBV12-4 to TRBJ1-2, with D hard to call. The clonotype originates from an elderly woman with acute or convalescent COVID-19. Sequenced sample: peripheral blood. This CDR3 reads CASSLLIGYGYTF. As DNA, the CDR3 is TGTGCCAGCAGTTTGCTCATCGGCTATGGCTACACCTTC.